This T cell receptor beta chain was captured by sequencing in a study of control samples from healthy donors and cancer patients (dated by TCRdb to 2018 to 2021). Preparation of the library involved the immunoSEQ multiplex PCR assay. TCRdb took this table from immuneACCESS and kept in-frame rearrangements with V and J called. Such tables lack part of the clones; where checked against another copy, unresolved V genes explain under half of the gap, and the rest is unexplained. This sample gives over 100,000 clones in total; 80% to 95% of them show up just once. Clones ranked in the top ten supply roughly 2.6% of the sample. Inclusive of the bounding cysteine and phenylalanine, the CDR3 is 13 residues long. Only the CDR3 region is kept as DNA, spanning 39 bases read in frame from base 1. From a lookup of the germline V gene, CDR1 and CDR2 are SQVTM and ANQGSEA. V is pared back by 6 bases and J by 6 bases, with 17 bases lying between the germline termini.

As concerns this clone: The antigen it recognizes is unknown. No clone much larger than this one lies a single base away; base qualities are absent.

The V gene is TRBV29-1 and the J gene is TRBJ1-1; no confident D gene assignment can be made. Input material: blood. The sequence derives from a middle-aged man in good health. The CDR3 reads CSVRYTRLAEAFF. The DNA sequence is as follows: TGCAGCGTGAGATATACAAGGCTGGCTGAAGCTTTCTTT.